The present entry profiles one T cell receptor beta chain with its context. PCR primers comprised 60 Vbeta and 13 Jbeta primers. TCRdb keeps only in-frame clones here, not all; method: immunoSEQ multiplex PCR. The sample carries roughly 160,000 clones, roughly three quarters recorded once. The sample comes from a study of cytomegalovirus exposure and HLA in healthy donors. Deletions cut 7 bases from V and 12 bases from J, with 10 bases between. The CDR3 runs to 10 residues. Germline V gene sequence: CDR1 SGHRS, CDR2 YFSETQ. This receptor was obtained from a man between 60 and 75 years old in good health and CMV-seronegative. Sequences were obtained from PBMCs. V and J are TRBV5-1 and TRBJ2-2; D remains ambiguous. CDR3 DNA sequence: TGCGCCAGCGGTTGGCCCAAGCTGTTTTTT. As protein: CASGWPKLFF.